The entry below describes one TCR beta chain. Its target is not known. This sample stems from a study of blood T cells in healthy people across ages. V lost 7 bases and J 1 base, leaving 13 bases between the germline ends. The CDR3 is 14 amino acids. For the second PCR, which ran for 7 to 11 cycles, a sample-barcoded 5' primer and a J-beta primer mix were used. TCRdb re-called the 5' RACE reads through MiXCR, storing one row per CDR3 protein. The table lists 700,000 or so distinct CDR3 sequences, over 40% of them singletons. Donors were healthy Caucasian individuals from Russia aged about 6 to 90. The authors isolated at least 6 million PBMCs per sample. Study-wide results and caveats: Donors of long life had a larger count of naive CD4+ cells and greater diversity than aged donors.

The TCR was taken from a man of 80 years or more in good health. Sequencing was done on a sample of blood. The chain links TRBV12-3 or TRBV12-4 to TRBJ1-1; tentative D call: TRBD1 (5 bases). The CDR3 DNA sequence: TGTGCCAGCACCCCGGGACGCCAGAACACTGAAGCTTTCTTT. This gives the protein CASTPGRQNTEAFF.